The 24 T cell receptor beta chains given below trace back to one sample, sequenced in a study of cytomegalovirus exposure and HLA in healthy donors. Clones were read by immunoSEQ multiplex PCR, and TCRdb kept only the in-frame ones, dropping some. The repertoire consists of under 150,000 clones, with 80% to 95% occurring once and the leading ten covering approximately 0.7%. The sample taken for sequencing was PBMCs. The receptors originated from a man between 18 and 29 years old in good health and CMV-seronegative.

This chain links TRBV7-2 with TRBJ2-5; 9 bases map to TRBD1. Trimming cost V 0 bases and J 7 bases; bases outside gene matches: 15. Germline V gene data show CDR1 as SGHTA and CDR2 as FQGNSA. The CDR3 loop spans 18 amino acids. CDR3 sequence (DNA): TGTGCCAGCAGCTTAGCCCCCATGGGGACAGGGAGGGTAGCGACCCAGTACTTC. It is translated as CASSLAPMGTGRVATQYF.

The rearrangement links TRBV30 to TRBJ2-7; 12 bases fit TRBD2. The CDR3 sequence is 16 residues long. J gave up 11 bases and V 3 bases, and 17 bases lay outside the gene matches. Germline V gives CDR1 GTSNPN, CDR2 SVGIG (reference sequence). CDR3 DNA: TGTGCCTGGAGGGCGAGACTAGCGGGGGACTCGACCCAGGAGTACTTC. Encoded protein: CAWRARLAGDSTQEYF.

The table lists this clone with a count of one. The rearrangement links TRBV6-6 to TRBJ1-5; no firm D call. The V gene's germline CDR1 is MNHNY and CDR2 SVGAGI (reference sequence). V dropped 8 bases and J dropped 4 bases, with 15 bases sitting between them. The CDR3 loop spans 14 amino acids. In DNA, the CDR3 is TGTGCCAGCTCCGACGCCAGGTGGAATCAGCCCCAGCATTTT. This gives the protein CASSDARWNQPQHF.

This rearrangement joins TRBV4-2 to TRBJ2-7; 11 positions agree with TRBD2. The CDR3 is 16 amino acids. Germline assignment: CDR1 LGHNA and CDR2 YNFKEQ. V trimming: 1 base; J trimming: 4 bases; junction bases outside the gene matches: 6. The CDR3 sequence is CASSQGIAGGQYEQYF. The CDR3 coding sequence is TGTGCCAGCAGCCAAGGAATAGCGGGGGGGCAATACGAGCAGTACTTC.

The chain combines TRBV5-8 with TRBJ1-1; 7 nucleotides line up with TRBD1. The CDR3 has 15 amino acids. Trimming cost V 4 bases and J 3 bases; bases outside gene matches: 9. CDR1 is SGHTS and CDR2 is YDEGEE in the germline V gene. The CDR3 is CASSQIDRAHTEAFF. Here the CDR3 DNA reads TGTGCCAGCAGCCAAATCGACAGGGCCCACACTGAAGCTTTCTTT.

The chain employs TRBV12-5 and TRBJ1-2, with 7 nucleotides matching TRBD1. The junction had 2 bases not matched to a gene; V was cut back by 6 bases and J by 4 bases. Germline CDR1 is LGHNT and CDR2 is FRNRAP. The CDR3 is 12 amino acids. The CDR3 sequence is CASGAGGYGYTF. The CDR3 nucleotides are TGTGCTAGTGGGGCAGGGGGCTATGGCTACACCTTC. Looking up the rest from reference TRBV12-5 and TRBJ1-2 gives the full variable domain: DARVTQTPRHKVTEMGQEVTMRCQPILGHNTVFWYRQTMMQGLELLAYFRNRAPLDDSGMPKDRFSAEMPDATLATLKIQPSEPRDSAVYFCASGAGGYGYTFGSGTRLTVV.

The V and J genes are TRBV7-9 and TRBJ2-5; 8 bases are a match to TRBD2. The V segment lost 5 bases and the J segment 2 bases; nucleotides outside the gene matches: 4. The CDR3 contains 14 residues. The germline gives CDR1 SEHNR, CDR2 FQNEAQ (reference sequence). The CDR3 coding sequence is TGTGCCAGCAGCCCGGGAGGGGGACAAGAGACCCAGTACTTC. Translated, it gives CASSPGGGQETQYF. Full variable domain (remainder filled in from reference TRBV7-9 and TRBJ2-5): DTGVSQNPRHKITKRGQNVTFRCDPISEHNRLYWYRQTLGQGPEFLTYFQNEAQLEKSRLLSDRFSAERPKGSFSTLEIQRTEQGDSAMYLCASSPGGGQETQYFGPGTRLLVL.

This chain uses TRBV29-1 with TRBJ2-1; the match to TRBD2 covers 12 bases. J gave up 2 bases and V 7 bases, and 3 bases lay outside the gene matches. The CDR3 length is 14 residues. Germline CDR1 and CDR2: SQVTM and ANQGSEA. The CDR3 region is CSASSGRAYNEQFF. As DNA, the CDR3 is TGCAGCGCCTCTAGCGGGAGGGCCTACAATGAGCAGTTCTTC.

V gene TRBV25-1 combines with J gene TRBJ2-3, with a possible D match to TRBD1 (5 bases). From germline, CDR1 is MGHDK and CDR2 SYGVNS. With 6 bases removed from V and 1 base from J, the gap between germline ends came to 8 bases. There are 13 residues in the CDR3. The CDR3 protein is CASRLTGTDTQYF. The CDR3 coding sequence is TGTGCCAGCAGACTGACAGGCACAGATACGCAGTATTTT.

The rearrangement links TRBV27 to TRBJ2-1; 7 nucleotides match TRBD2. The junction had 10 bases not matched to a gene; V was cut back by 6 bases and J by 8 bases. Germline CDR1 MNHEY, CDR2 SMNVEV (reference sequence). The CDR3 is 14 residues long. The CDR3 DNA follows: TGTGCCAGCAGGGGGCTGGGGGGGAGGGATGAGCAGTTCTTC. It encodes CASRGLGGRDEQFF.

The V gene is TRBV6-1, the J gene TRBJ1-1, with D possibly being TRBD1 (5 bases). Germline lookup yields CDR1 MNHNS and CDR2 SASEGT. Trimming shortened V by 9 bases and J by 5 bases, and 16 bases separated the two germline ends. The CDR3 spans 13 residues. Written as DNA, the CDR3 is TGTGCCAGTGCGGGACTCCAGCAGACTGAAGCTTTCTTT. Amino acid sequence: CASAGLQQTEAFF.

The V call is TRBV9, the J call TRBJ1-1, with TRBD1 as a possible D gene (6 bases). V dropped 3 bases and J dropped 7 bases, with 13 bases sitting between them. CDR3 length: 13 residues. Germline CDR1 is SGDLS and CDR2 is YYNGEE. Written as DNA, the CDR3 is TGTGCCAGCAGCGACAGGGACACCCTTGAAGCTTTCTTT. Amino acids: CASSDRDTLEAFF.

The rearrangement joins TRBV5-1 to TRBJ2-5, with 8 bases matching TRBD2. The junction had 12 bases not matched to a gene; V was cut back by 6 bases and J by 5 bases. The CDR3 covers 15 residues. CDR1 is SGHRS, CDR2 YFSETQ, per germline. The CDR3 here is CASTLGLAVSETQYF. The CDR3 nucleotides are TGCGCCAGCACACTAGGACTAGCAGTAAGCGAGACCCAGTACTTC.

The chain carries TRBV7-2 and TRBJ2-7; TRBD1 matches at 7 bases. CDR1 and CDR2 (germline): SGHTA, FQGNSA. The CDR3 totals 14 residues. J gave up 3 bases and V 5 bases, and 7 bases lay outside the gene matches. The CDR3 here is CASSTSRDSYEQYF. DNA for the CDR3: TGTGCCAGCAGCACCTCCCGGGACAGCTACGAGCAGTACTTC. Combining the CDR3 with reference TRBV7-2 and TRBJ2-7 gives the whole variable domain GAGVSQSPSNKVTEKGKDVELRCDPISGHTALYWYRQSLGQGLEFLIYFQGNSAPDKSGLPSDRFSAERTGGSVSTLTIQRTQQEDSAVYLCASSTSRDSYEQYFGPGTRLTVT.

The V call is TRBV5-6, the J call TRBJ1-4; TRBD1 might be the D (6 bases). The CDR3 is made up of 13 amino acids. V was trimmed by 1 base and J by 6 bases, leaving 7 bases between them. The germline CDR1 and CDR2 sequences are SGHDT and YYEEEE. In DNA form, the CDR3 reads TGTGCCAGCAGCTTGCCAGGGGATGAAAAACTGTTTTTT. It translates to CASSLPGDEKLFF.

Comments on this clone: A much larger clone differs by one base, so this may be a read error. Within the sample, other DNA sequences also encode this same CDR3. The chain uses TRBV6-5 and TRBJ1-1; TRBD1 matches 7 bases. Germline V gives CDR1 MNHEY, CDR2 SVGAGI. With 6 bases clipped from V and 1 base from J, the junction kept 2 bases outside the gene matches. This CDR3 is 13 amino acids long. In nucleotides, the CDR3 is TGTGCCAGCAGCCGGGACAGGAACACTGAAGCTTTCTTT. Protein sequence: CASSRDRNTEAFF.

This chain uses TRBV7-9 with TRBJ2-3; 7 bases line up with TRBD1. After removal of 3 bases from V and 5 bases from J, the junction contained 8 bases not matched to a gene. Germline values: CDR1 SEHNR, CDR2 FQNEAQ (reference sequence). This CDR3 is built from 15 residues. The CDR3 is CASSFGTVIGDTQYF. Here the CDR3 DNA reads TGTGCCAGCAGCTTCGGGACAGTTATTGGAGATACGCAGTATTTT.

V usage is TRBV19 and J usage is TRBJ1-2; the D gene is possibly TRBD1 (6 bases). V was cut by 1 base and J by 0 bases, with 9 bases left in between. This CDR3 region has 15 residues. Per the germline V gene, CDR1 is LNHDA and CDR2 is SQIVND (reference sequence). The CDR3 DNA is TGTGCCAGTAGTATAGCGGCAGGGGCTAACTATGGCTACACCTTC. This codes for CASSIAAGANYGYTF.

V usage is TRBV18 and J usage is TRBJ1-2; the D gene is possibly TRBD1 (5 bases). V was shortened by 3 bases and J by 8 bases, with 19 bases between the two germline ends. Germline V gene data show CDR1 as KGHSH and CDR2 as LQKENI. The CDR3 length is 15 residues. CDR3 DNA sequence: TGTGCCAGCTCACCCGGATTTGGGGCAGGCTTAGGCTACACCTTC. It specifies CASSPGFGAGLGYTF.

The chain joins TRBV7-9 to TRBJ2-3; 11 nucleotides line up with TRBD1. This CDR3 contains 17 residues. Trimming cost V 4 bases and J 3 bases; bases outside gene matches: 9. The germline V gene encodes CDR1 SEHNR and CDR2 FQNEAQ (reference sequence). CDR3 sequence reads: CASSYPVDRGHTDTQYF. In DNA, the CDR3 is TGTGCCAGCAGCTATCCAGTGGACAGGGGGCATACAGATACGCAGTATTTT.

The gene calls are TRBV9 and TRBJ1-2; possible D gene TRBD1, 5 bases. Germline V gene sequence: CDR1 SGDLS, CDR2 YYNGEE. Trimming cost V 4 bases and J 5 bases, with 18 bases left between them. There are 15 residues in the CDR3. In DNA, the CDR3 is TGTGCCAGCAGCCCTCAACCGAAGGGGATTTATGGCTACACCTTC. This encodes CASSPQPKGIYGYTF.

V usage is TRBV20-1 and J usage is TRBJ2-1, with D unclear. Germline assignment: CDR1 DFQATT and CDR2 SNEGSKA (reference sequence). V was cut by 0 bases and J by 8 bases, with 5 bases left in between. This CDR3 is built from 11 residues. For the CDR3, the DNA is TGCAGTGCTAGAGATATCGATGAGCAGTTCTTC. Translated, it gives CSARDIDEQFF.

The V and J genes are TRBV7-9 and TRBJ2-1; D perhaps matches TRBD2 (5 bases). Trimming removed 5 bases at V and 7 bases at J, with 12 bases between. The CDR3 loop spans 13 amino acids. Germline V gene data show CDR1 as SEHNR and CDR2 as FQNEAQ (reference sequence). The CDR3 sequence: CASSRILGNEQFF. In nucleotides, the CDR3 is TGTGCCAGCAGCCGAATACTAGGAAATGAGCAGTTCTTC.

The CDR3 region has the DNA TGTGCCAGCAGTCTAGGTCTTCCGCGTACTGAAGCTTTCTTT. Its protein product is CASSLGLPRTEAFF. The J gene is TRBJ1-1, the V gene TRBV27; D is unclear. Trimming stripped 5 bases from V and 5 bases from J, with 15 bases between. CDR3 length: 14 residues. Germline values: CDR1 MNHEY, CDR2 SMNVEV (reference sequence).